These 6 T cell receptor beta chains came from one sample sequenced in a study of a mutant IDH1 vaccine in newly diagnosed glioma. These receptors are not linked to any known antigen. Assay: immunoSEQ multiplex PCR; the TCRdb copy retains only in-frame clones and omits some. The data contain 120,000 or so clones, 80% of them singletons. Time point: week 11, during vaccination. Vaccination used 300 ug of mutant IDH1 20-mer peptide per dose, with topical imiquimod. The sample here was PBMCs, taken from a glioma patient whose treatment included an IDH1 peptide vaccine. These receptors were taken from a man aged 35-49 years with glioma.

The CDR3 here is CASTPLGAPNTEAFF. DNA for the CDR3: TGTGCCAGCACTCCCTTGGGGGCCCCGAACACTGAAGCTTTCTTT. The chain couples TRBV5-8 to TRBJ1-1; D might be TRBD1 (6 bases). CDR1 SGHTS and CDR2 YDEGEE come from the germline V gene. The V and J ends lost 6 bases and 1 base respectively, with 16 bases between them. This CDR3 comprises 15 residues.

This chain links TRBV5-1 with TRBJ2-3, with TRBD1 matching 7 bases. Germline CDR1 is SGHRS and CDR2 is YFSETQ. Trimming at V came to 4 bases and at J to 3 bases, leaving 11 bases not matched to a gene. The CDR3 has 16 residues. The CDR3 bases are TGCGCCAGCAGCCTATTCGGCAGGGGGAGTACAGATACGCAGTATTTT. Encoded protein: CASSLFGRGSTDTQYF.

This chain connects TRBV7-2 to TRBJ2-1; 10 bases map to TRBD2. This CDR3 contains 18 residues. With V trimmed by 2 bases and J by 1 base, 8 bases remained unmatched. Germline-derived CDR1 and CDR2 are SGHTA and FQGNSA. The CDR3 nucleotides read TGTGCCAGCAGCTTAAGTAAGCGGGAGGGCCAATCCTACAATGAGCAGTTCTTC. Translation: CASSLSKREGQSYNEQFF.

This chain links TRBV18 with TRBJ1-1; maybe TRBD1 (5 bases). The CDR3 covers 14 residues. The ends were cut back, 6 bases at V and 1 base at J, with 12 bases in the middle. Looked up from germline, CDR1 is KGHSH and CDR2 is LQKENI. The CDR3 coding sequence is TGTGCCAGCTCCCCAGGGTTGAGGAACACTGAAGCTTTCTTT. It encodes CASSPGLRNTEAFF.

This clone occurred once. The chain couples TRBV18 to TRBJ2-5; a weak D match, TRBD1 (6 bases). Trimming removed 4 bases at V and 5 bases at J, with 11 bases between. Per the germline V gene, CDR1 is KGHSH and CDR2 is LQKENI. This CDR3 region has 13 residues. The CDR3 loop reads CASSLQGKETQYF. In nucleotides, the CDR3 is TGTGCCAGCTCACTACAGGGAAAGGAGACCCAGTACTTC.

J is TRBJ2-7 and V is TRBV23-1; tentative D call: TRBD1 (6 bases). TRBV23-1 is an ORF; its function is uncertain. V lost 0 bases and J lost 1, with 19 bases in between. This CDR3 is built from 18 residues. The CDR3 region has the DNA TGCGCCAGCAGTCAATCCGAAAAGGACAGATGGGGATCCTACGAGCAGTACTTC. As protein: CASSQSEKDRWGSYEQYF.